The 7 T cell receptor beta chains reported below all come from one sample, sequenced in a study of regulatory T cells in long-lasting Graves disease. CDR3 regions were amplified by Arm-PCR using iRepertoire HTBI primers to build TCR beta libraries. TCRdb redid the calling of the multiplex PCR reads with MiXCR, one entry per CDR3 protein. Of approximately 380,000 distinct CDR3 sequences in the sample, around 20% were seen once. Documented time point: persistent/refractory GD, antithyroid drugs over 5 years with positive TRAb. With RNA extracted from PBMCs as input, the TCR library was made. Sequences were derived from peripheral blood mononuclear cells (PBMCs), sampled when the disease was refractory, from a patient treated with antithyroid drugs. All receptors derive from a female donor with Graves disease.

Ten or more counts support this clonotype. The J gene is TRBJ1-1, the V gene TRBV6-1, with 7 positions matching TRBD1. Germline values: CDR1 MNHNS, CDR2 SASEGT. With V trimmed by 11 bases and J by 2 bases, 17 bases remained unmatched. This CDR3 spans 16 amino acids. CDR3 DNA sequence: TGTGCCGGGACAGCGGGGAGGGCTTACTCAAACACTGAAGCTTTCTTT. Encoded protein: CAGTAGRAYSNTEAFF.

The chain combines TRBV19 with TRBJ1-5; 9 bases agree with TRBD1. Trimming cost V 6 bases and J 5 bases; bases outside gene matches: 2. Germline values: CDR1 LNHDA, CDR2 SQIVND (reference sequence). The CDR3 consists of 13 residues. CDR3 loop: CASRGQGDQPQHF. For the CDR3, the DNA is TGTGCCAGTAGGGGACAGGGCGATCAGCCCCAGCATTTT.

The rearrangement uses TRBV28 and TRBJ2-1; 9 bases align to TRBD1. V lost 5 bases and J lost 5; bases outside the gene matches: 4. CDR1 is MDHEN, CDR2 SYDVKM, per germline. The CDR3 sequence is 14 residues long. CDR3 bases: TGTGCCAGCAGTACCGGGACAGGGAACAATGAGCAGTTCTTC. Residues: CASSTGTGNNEQFF.

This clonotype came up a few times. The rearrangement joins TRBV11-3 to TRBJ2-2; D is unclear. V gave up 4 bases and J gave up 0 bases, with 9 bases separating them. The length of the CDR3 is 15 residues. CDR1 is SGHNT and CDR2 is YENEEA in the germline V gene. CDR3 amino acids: CASSSPFANTGELFF. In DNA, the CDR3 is TGTGCCAGCAGCTCACCCTTCGCGAACACCGGGGAGCTGTTTTTT. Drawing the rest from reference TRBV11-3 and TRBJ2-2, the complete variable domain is EAGVVQSPRYKIIEKKQPVAFWCNPISGHNTLYWYLQNLGQGPELLIRYENEEAVDDSQLPKDRFSAERLKGVDSTLKIQPAELGDSAVYLCASSSPFANTGELFFGEGSRLTVL.

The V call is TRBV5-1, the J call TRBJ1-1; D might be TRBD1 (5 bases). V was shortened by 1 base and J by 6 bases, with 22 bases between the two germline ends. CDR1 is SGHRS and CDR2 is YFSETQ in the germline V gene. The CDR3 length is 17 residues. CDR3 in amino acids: CASSLSGRGRSYAEAFF. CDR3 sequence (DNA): TGCGCCAGCAGCTTGAGTGGTCGGGGCAGGTCTTATGCTGAAGCTTTCTTT. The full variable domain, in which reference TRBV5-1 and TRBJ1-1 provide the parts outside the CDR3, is KAGVTQTPRYLIKTRGQQVTLSCSPISGHRSVSWYQQTPGQGLQFLFEYFSETQRNKGNFPGRFSGRQFSNSRSEMNVSTLELGDSALYLCASSLSGRGRSYAEAFFGQGTRLTVV.

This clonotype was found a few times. DNA for the CDR3: TGTGCCAGCAGCTTGGGTGGGACAGACTCTGGAAACACCATATATTTT. This sequence encodes CASSLGGTDSGNTIYF. This chain uses TRBV5-4 with TRBJ1-3; 7 nucleotides match TRBD1. CDR1 is SGHNT and CDR2 is YYREEE in the germline V gene (reference sequence). The CDR3 spans 16 residues. V lost 0 bases and J lost 0; bases outside the gene matches: 3.

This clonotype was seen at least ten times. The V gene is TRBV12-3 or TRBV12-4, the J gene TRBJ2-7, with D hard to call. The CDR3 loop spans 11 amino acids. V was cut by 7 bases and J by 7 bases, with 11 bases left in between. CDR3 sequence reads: CASTSGGEQYF. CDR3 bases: TGTGCCAGCACCTCGGGTGGGGAGCAGTACTTC.